The 24 T cell receptor beta chains listed next were all sequenced from one sample in a study of T cells expressing NK-cell markers. TCRdb re-called the 5' RACE reads and shows each CDR3 protein once, DNA omitted. This table holds around 280,000 distinct CDR3 sequences. Sample: blood T cells: a sorted CD56 or NKG2C T cell subset, CD4+ or CD8+ T cells, or bulk PBMC T cells (not recorded which). These receptors were obtained from a man younger than 30 in good health.

The chain carries TRBV29-1 and TRBJ1-1. The CDR3 spans 12 residues. CDR1 is SQVTM, CDR2 ANQGSEA, per germline. CDR3 sequence: CSASVTNTEAFF.

V gene TRBV12-3 or TRBV12-4 combines with J gene TRBJ2-5; TCRdb calls TRBD2, which cannot be checked without DNA. The CDR3 is 13 residues long. CDR3 sequence reads: CASSLTRRETQYF.

The rearrangement joins TRBV12-3 or TRBV12-4 to TRBJ2-5. The CDR3 totals 12 residues. The CDR3 sequence is CASSTNGETQYF.

The chain carries TRBV4-3 and TRBJ2-1. Germline CDR1 and CDR2: LGHNA and YSLEER. The CDR3 consists of 17 residues. The CDR3 region is CASSQEGTSLLQYEQFF.

The chain links TRBV7-7 to TRBJ2-5; TCRdb selects TRBD1, and the lack of DNA leaves this call unchecked. CDR1 and CDR2 (germline): SSHAT, FNYEAQ (reference sequence). CDR3 length: 15 residues. The CDR3 spells CASSPRGGYGETQYF.

The chain employs TRBV29-1 and TRBJ2-5; there is no DNA to check the TCRdb D call of TRBD1. The CDR3 length is 15 residues. Germline V lookup: CDR1 SQVTM, CDR2 ANQGSEA. This CDR3 is CSVGRARGQGETQYF.

The chain couples TRBV5-5 to TRBJ1-1; the TCRdb call, TRBD1, lacks DNA for checking. The germline V gene has CDR1 SGHKS and CDR2 YYEKEE (reference sequence). The CDR3 loop spans 15 amino acids. The CDR3 spells CASSWGQGGPPEAFF. Supplemented by reference TRBV5-5 and TRBJ1-1, the full variable domain reads DAGVTQSPTHLIKTRGQQVTLRCSPISGHKSVSWYQQVLGQGPQFIFQYYEKEERGRGNFPDRFSARQFPNYSSELNVNALLLGDSALYLCASSWGQGGPPEAFFGQGTRLTVV.

The chain joins TRBV18 to TRBJ2-1; the D call from TCRdb, TRBD1, cannot be confirmed without DNA. CDR1 KGHSH and CDR2 LQKENI come from the germline V gene. This CDR3 spans 12 amino acids. This CDR3 is CASSPLGDQQFF.

This rearrangement joins TRBV7-2 to TRBJ2-3; there is no DNA to check the TCRdb D call of TRBD2. Per the germline V gene, CDR1 is SGHTA and CDR2 is FQGNSA. CDR3 size: 16 residues. The chain's CDR3 is CASSAGLADLRDTQYF.

The V and J genes are TRBV6-1 and TRBJ2-7; TCRdb returns TRBD2, unconfirmable since there is no DNA. Germline CDR1 and CDR2: MNHNS and SASEGT. The CDR3 is 15 amino acids. The CDR3 loop is CASREGGYGPYEQYF.

The V call is TRBV7-6, the J call TRBJ1-1; checking the TCRdb D call of TRBD1 is not possible without DNA. Germline V gene lookup returns CDR1 SGHVS and CDR2 FNYEAQ. The CDR3 contains 12 residues. The CDR3 sequence: CASSLIRGRAFF.

The rearrangement joins TRBV6-1 to TRBJ1-6; the D call from TCRdb, TRBD1, cannot be confirmed without DNA. Germline V gene lookup returns CDR1 MNHNS and CDR2 SASEGT. This CDR3 has 14 amino acids. This CDR3 reads CASRGQGHNSPLHF.

The chain employs TRBV5-1 and TRBJ2-1; TCRdb's D call of TRBD1 is untestable without DNA. The CDR3 is 15 amino acids. CDR1 SGHRS and CDR2 YFSETQ come from the germline V gene. CDR3 region: CATAPGQGHGNEQFF.

The chain employs TRBV12-3 or TRBV12-4 and TRBJ1-6; TCRdb returns TRBD1, unconfirmable since there is no DNA. CDR3 size: 15 residues. CDR3: CASSSRDRGNSPLHF.

V gene TRBV20-1 combines with J gene TRBJ1-2. Looked up from germline, CDR1 is DFQATT and CDR2 is SNEGSKA (reference sequence). This CDR3 has 13 residues. The CDR3 loop is CRAKWAGSYGYTF.

This sequence joins TRBV20-1 and TRBJ2-2; TCRdb's D call, TRBD2, is unchecked because there is no DNA. Germline V gene data show CDR1 as DFQATT and CDR2 as SNEGSKA (reference sequence). The length of the CDR3 is 16 residues. The CDR3: CSAREGGRAWTGELFF.

J is TRBJ2-5 and V is TRBV5-1; the D call of TRBD2 rests on TCRdb alone, since no DNA is present to check it. Germline V gene data show CDR1 as SGHRS and CDR2 as YFSETQ. CDR3 length equals 16 residues. This chain's CDR3 is CASSLEAGFGQETQYF.

The V and J genes are TRBV12-3 or TRBV12-4 and TRBJ2-1; TCRdb indicates TRBD1, and absent DNA this call remains unverified. The CDR3 contains 14 residues. This CDR3 is CASRFQEANNEQFF.

J is TRBJ1-3 and V is TRBV30; TCRdb picks TRBD1, but there is no DNA to check that call. Per the germline V gene, CDR1 is GTSNPN and CDR2 is SVGIG (reference sequence). CDR3 length: 15 amino acids. The CDR3 loop reads CAWSAGQSSGNTIYF.

The chain combines TRBV11-2 with TRBJ2-1; the D call of TRBD1 rests on TCRdb alone, since no DNA is present to check it. Germline loops: CDR1 SGHAT, CDR2 FQNNGV. CDR3 size: 15 residues. The CDR3 spells CASSLGTELYNEQFF.

The genes are TRBV20-1 and TRBJ2-1; there is no DNA to check the TCRdb D call of TRBD2. The germline gives CDR1 DFQATT, CDR2 SNEGSKA (reference sequence). CDR3 length equals 15 residues. The CDR3 region is CSARDPRGGGYEQFF.

The CDR3 reads CASRIDRFSGELFF. V gene TRBV5-4 combines with J gene TRBJ2-2. Germline V CDR1 and CDR2: SGHNT, YYREEE (reference sequence). CDR3 length equals 14 residues.

The chain recombines TRBV5-1 with TRBJ2-5; no DNA is available, so the TRBD2 call from TCRdb remains unchecked. The CDR3 length is 16 residues. Germline V gives CDR1 SGHRS, CDR2 YFSETQ. This chain's CDR3 is CASSLGIQPPQETQYF.

The chain links TRBV14 to TRBJ2-1. In germline, CDR1 is SGHDN, CDR2 FVKESK. The CDR3 consists of 11 residues. CDR3 sequence reads: CASSQVKAQFF.